This TCR beta chain is from a study of T cell repertoires in cytomegalovirus infection. Study-wide context: It was the public TCR beta signatures that indicated both CMV infection and matching HLA type. Findings and limits, study-wide: Cumulative frequency of public TCR beta families picked out carriers of CMV plus the relevant HLA. Within the response measured ex vivo, HLA-C-restricted CMV-specific TCR beta clonotypes were dominant.

This CDR3 spans 12 amino acids. Per the germline V gene, CDR1 is SGHRS and CDR2 is YFSETQ. The V end was cut by 3 bases, the J end by 7 bases, with 10 bases between. Each CDR3 protein is one row after TCRdb ran MiXCR on the reads. The sample has approximately 150,000 distinct CDR3 sequences; about 15% are singletons. As regards this clonotype: Antigen specificity is unknown.

Material: CD8+ T cells from PBMCs. The receptor was isolated from a human donor in good health (CMV status not recorded). Some clones in this sample may be carry-over from other donors' samples. The rearrangement links TRBV5-1 to TRBJ1-1; D remains ambiguous. CDR3 sequence reads: CASSSQRDEAFF. DNA for the CDR3: TGCGCCAGCAGCTCACAGAGAGATGAAGCTTTCTTT. The whole variable domain, filled in from reference TRBV5-1 and TRBJ1-1, reads KAGVTQTPRYLIKTRGQQVTLSCSPISGHRSVSWYQQTPGQGLQFLFEYFSETQRNKGNFPGRFSGRQFSNSRSEMNVSTLELGDSALYLCASSSQRDEAFFGQGTRLTVV.